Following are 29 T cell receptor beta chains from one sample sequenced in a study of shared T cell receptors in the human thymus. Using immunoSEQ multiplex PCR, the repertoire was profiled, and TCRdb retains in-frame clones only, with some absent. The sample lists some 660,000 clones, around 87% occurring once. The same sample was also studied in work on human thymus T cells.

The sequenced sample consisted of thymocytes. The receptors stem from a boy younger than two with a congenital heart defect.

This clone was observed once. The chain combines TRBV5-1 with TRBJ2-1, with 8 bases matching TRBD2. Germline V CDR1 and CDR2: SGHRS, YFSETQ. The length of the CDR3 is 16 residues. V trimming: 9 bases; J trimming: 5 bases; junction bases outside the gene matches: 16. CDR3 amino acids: CATKVRGGGLNNEQFF. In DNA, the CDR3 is TGCGCCACAAAAGTTAGAGGCGGGGGGCTCAACAATGAGCAGTTCTTC.

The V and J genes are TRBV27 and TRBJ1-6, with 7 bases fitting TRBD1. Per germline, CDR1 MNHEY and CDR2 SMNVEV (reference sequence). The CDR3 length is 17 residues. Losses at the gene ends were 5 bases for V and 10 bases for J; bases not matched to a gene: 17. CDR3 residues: CASSIITGARSMSPLHF. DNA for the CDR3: TGTGCCAGCAGTATTATTACAGGGGCTAGATCTATGTCACCCCTCCACTTT.

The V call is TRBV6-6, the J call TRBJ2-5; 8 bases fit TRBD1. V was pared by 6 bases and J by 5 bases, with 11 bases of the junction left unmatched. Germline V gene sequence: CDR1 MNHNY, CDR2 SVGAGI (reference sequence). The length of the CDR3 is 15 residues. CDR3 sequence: CASSPSGGASETQYF. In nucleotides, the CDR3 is TGTGCCAGCAGCCCCTCAGGGGGCGCGAGCGAGACCCAGTACTTC.

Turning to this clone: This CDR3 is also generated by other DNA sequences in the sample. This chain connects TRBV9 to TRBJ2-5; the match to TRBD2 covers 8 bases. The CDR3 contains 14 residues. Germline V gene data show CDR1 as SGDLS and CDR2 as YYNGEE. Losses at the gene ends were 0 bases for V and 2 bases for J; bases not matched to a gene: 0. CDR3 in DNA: TGTGCCAGCAGCGTAGCGGGGGGGCAAGAGACCCAGTACTTC. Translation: CASSVAGGQETQYF.

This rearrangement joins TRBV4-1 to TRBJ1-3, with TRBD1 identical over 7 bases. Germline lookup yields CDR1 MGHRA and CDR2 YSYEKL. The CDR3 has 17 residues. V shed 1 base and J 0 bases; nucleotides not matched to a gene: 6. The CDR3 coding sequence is TGCGCCAGCAGCCAAGGAGTAAGGACAGGCTCTGGAAACACCATATATTTT. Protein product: CASSQGVRTGSGNTIYF.

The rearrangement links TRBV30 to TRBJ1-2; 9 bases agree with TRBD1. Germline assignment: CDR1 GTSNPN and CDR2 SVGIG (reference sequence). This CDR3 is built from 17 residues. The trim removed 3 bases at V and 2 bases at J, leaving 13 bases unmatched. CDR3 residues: CAWRGGTGGVENYGYTF. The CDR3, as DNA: TGTGCCTGGAGGGGAGGTACAGGGGGCGTAGAAAACTATGGCTACACCTTC.

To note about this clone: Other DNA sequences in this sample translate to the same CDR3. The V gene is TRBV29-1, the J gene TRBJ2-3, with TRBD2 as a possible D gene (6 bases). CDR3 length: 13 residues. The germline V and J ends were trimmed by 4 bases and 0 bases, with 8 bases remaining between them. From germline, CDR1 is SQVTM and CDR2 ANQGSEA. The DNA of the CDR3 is TGCAGCGTTGCCGGGACTAGCACAGATACGCAGTATTTT. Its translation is CSVAGTSTDTQYF.

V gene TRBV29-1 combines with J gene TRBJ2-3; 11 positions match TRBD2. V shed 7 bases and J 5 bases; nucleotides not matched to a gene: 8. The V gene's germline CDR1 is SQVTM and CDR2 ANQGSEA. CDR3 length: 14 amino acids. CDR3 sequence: CSAGVAGGGDTQYF. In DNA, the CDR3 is TGCAGCGCTGGGGTAGCGGGAGGGGGAGATACGCAGTATTTT.

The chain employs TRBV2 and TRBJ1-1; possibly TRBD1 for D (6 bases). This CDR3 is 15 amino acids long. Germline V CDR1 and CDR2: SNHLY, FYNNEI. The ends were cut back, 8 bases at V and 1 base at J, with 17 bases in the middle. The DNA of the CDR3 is TGTGCCAGCGAGGGAGCAGGGGCGAGGAACACTGAAGCTTTCTTT. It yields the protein CASEGAGARNTEAFF.

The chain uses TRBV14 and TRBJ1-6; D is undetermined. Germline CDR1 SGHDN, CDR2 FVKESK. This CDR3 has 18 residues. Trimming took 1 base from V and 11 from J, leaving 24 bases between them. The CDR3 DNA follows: TGTGCCAGCAGCCAAGTCGTGAGCAAGCAAGGAGGAAGACCACCCCTCCACTTT. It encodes CASSQVVSKQGGRPPLHF.

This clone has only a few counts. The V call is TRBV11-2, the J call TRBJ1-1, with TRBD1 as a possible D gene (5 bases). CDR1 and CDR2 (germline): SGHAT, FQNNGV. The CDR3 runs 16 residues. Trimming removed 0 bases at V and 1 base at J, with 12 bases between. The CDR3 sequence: CASSLDSRVGNTEAFF. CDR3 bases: TGTGCCAGCAGCTTAGATAGCAGGGTCGGGAACACTGAAGCTTTCTTT.

As DNA, the CDR3 is TGCGCCAGCAGCTACCTACAATCTAGCGGGAGGGCCGAGCAGTACTTC. Encoded protein: CASSYLQSSGRAEQYF. The chain combines TRBV4-3 with TRBJ2-7; 12 bases fit TRBD2. The CDR3 extends over 16 amino acids. Per the germline V gene, CDR1 is LGHNA and CDR2 is YSLEER. Germline trimming cut 5 bases from V and 6 bases from J; bases unmatched to any gene: 11.

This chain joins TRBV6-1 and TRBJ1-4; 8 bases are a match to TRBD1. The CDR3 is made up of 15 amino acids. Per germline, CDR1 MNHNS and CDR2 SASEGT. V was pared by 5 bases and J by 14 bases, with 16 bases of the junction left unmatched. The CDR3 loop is CASSTRDRPGLRLFF. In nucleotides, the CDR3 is TGTGCCAGCAGTACCCGGGACAGGCCTGGGCTTAGGCTGTTTTTT.

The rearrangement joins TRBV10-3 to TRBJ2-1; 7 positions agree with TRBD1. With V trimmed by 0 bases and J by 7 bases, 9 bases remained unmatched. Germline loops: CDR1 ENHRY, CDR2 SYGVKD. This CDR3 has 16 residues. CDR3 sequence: CAISESDRNGVNEQFF. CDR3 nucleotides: TGTGCCATCAGTGAGTCGGACAGGAATGGAGTGAATGAGCAGTTCTTC.

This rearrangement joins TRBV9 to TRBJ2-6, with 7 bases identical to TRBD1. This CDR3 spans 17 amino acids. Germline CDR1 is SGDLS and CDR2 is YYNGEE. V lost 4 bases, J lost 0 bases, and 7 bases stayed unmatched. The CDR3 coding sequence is TGTGCCAGCAGCCCGCGGACAGGCAACTCTGGGGCCAACGTCCTGACTTTC. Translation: CASSPRTGNSGANVLTF.

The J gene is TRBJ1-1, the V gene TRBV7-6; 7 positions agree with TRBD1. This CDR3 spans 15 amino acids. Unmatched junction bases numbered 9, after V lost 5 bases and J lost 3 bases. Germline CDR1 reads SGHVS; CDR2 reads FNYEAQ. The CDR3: CASSARDRNYTEAFF. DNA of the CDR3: TGTGCCAGCAGCGCCAGGGACAGAAACTACACTGAAGCTTTCTTT.

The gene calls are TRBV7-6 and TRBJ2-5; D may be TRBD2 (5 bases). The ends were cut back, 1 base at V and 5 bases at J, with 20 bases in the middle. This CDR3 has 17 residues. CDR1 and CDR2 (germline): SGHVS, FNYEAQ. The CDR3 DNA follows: TGTGCCAGCAGCTTAGTGGAGGCTGGCGTGGGGTGGGAGACCCAGTACTTC. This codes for CASSLVEAGVGWETQYF.

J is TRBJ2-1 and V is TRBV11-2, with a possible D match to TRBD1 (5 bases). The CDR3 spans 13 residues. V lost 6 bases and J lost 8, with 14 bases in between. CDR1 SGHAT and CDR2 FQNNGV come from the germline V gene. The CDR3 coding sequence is TGTGCCAGCAGTTCCCCTTCCAGGGATGAGCAGTTCTTC. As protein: CASSSPSRDEQFF.

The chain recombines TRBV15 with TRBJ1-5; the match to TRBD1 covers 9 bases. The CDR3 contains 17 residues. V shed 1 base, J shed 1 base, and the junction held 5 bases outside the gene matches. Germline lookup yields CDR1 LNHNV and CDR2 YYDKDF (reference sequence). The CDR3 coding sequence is TGTGCCACCAGCAGAGCCACACAGGGGGCGAGCAATCAGCCCCAGCATTTT. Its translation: CATSRATQGASNQPQHF.

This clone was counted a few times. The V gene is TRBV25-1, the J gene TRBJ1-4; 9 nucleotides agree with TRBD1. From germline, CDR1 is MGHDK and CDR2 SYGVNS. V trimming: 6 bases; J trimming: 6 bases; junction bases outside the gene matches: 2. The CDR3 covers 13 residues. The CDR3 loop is CASRDRGDEKLFF. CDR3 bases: TGTGCCAGCAGGGACAGGGGTGATGAAAAACTGTTTTTT.

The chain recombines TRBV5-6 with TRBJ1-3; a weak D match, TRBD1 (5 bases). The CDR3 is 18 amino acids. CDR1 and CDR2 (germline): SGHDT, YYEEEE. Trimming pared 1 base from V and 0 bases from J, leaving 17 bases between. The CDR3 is CASSLYGAKGISGNTIYF. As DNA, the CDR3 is TGTGCCAGCAGCTTGTATGGGGCGAAGGGCATCTCTGGAAACACCATATATTTT.

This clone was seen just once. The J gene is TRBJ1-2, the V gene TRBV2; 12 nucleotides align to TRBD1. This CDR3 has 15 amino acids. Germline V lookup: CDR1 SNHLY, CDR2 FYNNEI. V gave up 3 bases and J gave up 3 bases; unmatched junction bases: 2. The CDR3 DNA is TGTGCCAGCAGTGATGGGACAGGGGGCGACTATGGCTACACCTTC. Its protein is CASSDGTGGDYGYTF. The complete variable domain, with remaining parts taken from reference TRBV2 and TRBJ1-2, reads EPEVTQTPSHQVTQMGQEVILRCVPISNHLYFYWYRQILGQKVEFLVSFYNNEISEKSEIFDDQFSVERPDGSNFTLKIRSTKLEDSAMYFCASSDGTGGDYGYTFGSGTRLTVV.

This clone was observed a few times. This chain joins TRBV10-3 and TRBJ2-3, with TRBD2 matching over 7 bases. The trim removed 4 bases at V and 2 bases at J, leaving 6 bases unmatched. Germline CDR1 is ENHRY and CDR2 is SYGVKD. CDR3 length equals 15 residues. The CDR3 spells CAISVGTTYTDTQYF. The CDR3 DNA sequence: TGTGCCATCAGTGTAGGGACTACCTACACAGATACGCAGTATTTT.

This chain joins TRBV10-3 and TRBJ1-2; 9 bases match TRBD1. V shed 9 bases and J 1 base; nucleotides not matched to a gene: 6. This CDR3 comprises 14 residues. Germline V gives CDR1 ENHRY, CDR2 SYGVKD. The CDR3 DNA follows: TGTGCCATTCTTGCGGGACAGGGTAACTATGGCTACACCTTC. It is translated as CAILAGQGNYGYTF.

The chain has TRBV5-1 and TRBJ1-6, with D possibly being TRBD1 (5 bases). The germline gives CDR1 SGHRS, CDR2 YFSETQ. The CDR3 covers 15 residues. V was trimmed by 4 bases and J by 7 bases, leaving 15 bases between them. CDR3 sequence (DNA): TGCGCCAGCAGCGGCCAAGGGAAGGGGAATTCACCCCTCCACTTT. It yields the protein CASSGQGKGNSPLHF.

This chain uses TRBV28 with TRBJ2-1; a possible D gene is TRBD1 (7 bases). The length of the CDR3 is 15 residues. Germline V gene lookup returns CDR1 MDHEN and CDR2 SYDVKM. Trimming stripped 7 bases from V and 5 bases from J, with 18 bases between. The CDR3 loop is CASTPGGLSNNEQFF. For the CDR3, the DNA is TGTGCCAGCACCCCAGGGGGGCTATCTAACAATGAGCAGTTCTTC.

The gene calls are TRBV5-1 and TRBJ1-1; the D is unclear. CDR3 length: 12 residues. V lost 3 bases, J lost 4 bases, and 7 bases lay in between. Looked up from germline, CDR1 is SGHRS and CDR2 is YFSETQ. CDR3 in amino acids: CASSSMATEAFF. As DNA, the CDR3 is TGCGCCAGCAGCTCCATGGCCACTGAAGCTTTCTTT.

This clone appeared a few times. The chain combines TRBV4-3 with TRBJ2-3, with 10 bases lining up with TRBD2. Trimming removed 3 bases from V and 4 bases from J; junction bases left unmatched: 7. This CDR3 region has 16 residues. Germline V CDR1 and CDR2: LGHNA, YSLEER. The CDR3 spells CASSHWGTSGADTQYF. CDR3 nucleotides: TGCGCCAGCAGCCATTGGGGAACTAGCGGGGCAGATACGCAGTATTTT.

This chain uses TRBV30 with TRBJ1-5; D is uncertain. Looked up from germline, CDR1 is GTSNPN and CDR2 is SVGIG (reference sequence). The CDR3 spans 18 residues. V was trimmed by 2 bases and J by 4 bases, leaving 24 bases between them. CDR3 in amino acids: CAWSFRQLEGFLNQPQHF. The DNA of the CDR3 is TGTGCCTGGAGTTTTCGGCAGCTGGAGGGATTCTTAAATCAGCCCCAGCATTTT.